These 15 T cell receptor beta chains were sequenced from one sample in a study of T cells in Graves' hyperthyroidism and ophthalmopathy. The CDR3 regions of TCR beta were amplified from RNA transcripts. Initially, a first-round RT-PCR of the TCR CDR3 employed the HTBI primer set. TCRdb recomputed calls from the multiplex PCR reads with MiXCR, one row per CDR3 protein. The data show 350,000 or so distinct CDR3 sequences, with approximately 17% seen just once and more than 30% held by the top ten. Input material: blood. The receptors were sampled from a woman aged 25-40 years with Graves' hyperthyroidism that later progressed to Graves' ophthalmopathy.

This clonotype was detected many times. This chain joins TRBV4-2 and TRBJ1-1; possibly TRBD1 for D (5 bases). V dropped 2 bases and J dropped 8 bases, with 12 bases sitting between them. Germline CDR1 reads LGHNA; CDR2 reads YNFKEQ. The CDR3 totals 13 residues. This CDR3 reads CASSQTSWGEAFF. CDR3 DNA: TGTGCCAGCAGCCAAACCTCATGGGGGGAAGCTTTCTTT.

This clonotype was seen ten or more times. The chain is built from TRBV27 and TRBJ1-1; D uncertain. V dropped 0 bases and J dropped 3 bases, with 14 bases sitting between them. Germline assignment: CDR1 MNHEY and CDR2 SMNVEV (reference sequence). The CDR3 is 16 amino acids. CDR3 in DNA: TGTGCCAGCAGTTTATCATTGGGATTATGGGACACTGAAGCTTTCTTT. Its translation: CASSLSLGLWDTEAFF.

This clonotype was recorded a few times. The V and J genes are TRBV4-1 and TRBJ2-1; 8 bases align to TRBD2. CDR1 is MGHRA and CDR2 is YSYEKL in the germline V gene. After removal of 4 bases from V and 5 bases from J, the junction contained 10 bases not matched to a gene. The CDR3 totals 16 residues. For the CDR3, the DNA is TGCGCCAGCAGCCCTATCGAGCTAGCGGGTAACAATGAGCAGTTCTTC. Translating gives CASSPIELAGNNEQFF.

In regard to this clonotype: This may be a read error, as it is one base from a much larger clone. This chain's CDR3 is CASNVATSQETQYF. In nucleotides, the CDR3 is TGTGCCAGCAACGTGGCCACTAGCCAAGAGACCCAGTACTTC. V and J are TRBV7-2 and TRBJ2-5; D is possibly TRBD2 (5 bases). The V end was cut by 7 bases, the J end by 1 base, with 13 bases between. The germline gives CDR1 SGHTA, CDR2 FQGNSA. CDR3 length equals 14 residues. Full variable domain (rest looked up from reference TRBV7-2 and TRBJ2-5): GAGVSQSPSNKVTEKGKDVELRCDPISGHTALYWYRQSLGQGLEFLIYFQGNSAPDKSGLPSDRFSAERTGGSVSTLTIQRTQQEDSAVYLCASNVATSQETQYFGPGTRLLVL.

This clonotype was counted ten times or more. The V call is TRBV2, the J call TRBJ2-7; D possibly corresponds to TRBD2 (6 bases). V was cut by 4 bases and J by 0 bases, with 10 bases left in between. Germline V gene data show CDR1 as SNHLY and CDR2 as FYNNEI. The CDR3 is 14 amino acids. The CDR3 spells CASSVDSGSYEQYF. CDR3 coding DNA: TGTGCCAGCAGTGTGGATAGCGGCTCCTACGAGCAGTACTTC.

This clonotype was observed at least ten times. V gene TRBV12-3 or TRBV12-4 combines with J gene TRBJ2-7; 9 bases fit TRBD1. Trimming removed 5 bases from V and 2 bases from J; junction bases left unmatched: 10. This CDR3 is built from 16 residues. CDR3 nucleotides: TGTGCCAGCAGTGCAAGGACAGGGGTCCGTCCCTACGAGCAGTACTTC. It is translated as CASSARTGVRPYEQYF.

Worth noting for this clonotype: This clone may be a read error of a much larger clone one base away. This chain uses TRBV20-1 with TRBJ1-2; 8 bases fit TRBD1. Germline V gives CDR1 DFQATT, CDR2 SNEGSKA (reference sequence). The CDR3 spans 13 residues. The CDR3 here is CSAYGTGDYGCTF. In DNA form, the CDR3 reads TGCAGTGCTTACGGGACAGGAGACTATGGCTGCACCTTC.

This clonotype has a count of ten or more. The V gene is TRBV6-1, the J gene TRBJ1-6, with D hard to call. V gave up 7 bases and J gave up 2 bases, with 15 bases separating them. The CDR3 is 16 amino acids. Germline assignment: CDR1 MNHNS and CDR2 SASEGT. In nucleotides, the CDR3 is TGTGCCAGCAACCAGTCCCCCGTGCCCTATAATTCACCCCTCCACTTT. Translating gives CASNQSPVPYNSPLHF.

This clonotype was counted a few times. The chain uses TRBV5-8 and TRBJ1-6; D call uncertain. V lost 3 bases to trimming and J lost 7 bases, with 8 bases between them. The CDR3 has 13 amino acids. Germline lookup yields CDR1 SGHTS and CDR2 YDEGEE. The CDR3 DNA reads as TGTGCCAGCAGCTCGAGGTGGAATTCACCCCTCCACTTT. Protein product: CASSSRWNSPLHF.

The chain recombines TRBV28 with TRBJ2-7; 10 bases align to TRBD1. This CDR3 is 15 amino acids long. From germline, CDR1 is MDHEN and CDR2 SYDVKM. The V segment lost 6 bases and the J segment 2 bases; nucleotides outside the gene matches: 7. CDR3 bases: TGTGCCAGCAGCACCGGGACAGGGGACCCCTACGAGCAGTACTTC. Encoded protein: CASSTGTGDPYEQYF. The complete variable domain, with remaining parts taken from reference TRBV28 and TRBJ2-7, reads DVKVTQSSRYLVKRTGEKVFLECVQDMDHENMFWYRQDPGLGLRLIYFSYDVKMKEKGDIPEGYSVSREKKERFSLILESASTNQTSMYLCASSTGTGDPYEQYFGPGTRLTVT.

Here the CDR3 reads CASSGTGRACGYTF. The CDR3 DNA reads as TGTGCCAGCAGTGGGACAGGGCGCGCCTGTGGCTACACCTTC. V is TRBV27 and J is TRBJ1-2; 9 positions match TRBD1. The length of the CDR3 is 14 residues. Trimming removed 5 bases from V and 7 bases from J; junction bases left unmatched: 8. Germline assignment: CDR1 MNHEY and CDR2 SMNVEV (reference sequence).

This clonotype was counted at least ten times. V and J are TRBV11-2 and TRBJ1-1; no clear D gene. Trimming took 5 bases from V and 7 from J, leaving 11 bases between them. The germline gives CDR1 SGHAT, CDR2 FQNNGV. This CDR3 comprises 12 residues. The CDR3 region is CASSGATDEAFF. As DNA, the CDR3 is TGTGCCAGCAGCGGAGCAACAGATGAAGCTTTCTTT.

Ten or more counts support this clonotype. The chain is built from TRBV24-1 and TRBJ2-1; 8 positions agree with TRBD1. This CDR3 contains 18 residues. The J segment lost 1 base and the V segment lost 0 bases, leaving 7 bases of the junction unmatched. Germline CDR1 and CDR2: KGHDR and SFDVKD. CDR3: CATSDLQEDRVSYNEQFF. CDR3 in DNA: TGTGCCACCAGTGATTTGCAAGAGGACAGGGTGTCCTACAATGAGCAGTTCTTC.

In this sample, this clonotype turned up many times. The CDR3: CASRASSSYEQYF. The CDR3 DNA follows: TGCGCCAGCCGTGCCAGCAGCTCCTACGAGCAGTACTTC. The chain has TRBV5-1 and TRBJ2-7; D gene unclear. V shed 7 bases and J shed 0 bases, with 11 bases lying between them. The CDR3 is made up of 13 amino acids. The germline V gene encodes CDR1 SGHRS and CDR2 YFSETQ.

This clonotype was detected a few times. DNA for the CDR3: TGCGGTGCAGGGGTCAGTTCTGGAAACACCATATATTTT. Its translation: CGAGVSSGNTIYF. The V gene is TRBV29-1, the J gene TRBJ1-3, with a tentative D call TRBD1 (6 bases). CDR3 length: 13 residues. In germline, CDR1 is SQVTM, CDR2 ANQGSEA. The complete variable domain, with remaining parts taken from reference TRBV29-1 and TRBJ1-3, reads SAVISQKPSRDICQRGTSLTIQCQVDSQVTMMFWYRQQPGQSLTLIATANQGSEATYESGFVIDKFPISRPNLTFSTLTVSNMSPEDSSIYLCGAGVSSGNTIYFGEGSWLTVV.